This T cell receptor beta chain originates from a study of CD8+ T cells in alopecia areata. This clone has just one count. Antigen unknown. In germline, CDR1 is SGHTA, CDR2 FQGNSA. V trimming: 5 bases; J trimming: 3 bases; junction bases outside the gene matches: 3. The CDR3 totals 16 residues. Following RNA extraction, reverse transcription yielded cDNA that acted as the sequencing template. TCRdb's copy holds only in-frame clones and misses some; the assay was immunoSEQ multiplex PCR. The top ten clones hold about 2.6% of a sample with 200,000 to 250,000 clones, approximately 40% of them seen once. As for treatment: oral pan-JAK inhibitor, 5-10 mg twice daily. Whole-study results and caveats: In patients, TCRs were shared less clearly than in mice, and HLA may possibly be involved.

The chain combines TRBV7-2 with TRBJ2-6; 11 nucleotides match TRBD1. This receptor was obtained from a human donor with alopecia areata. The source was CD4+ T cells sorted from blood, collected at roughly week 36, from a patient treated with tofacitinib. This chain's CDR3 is CASSRTGGGGANVLTF. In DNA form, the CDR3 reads TGTGCCAGCAGCCGGACAGGGGGCGGTGGGGCCAACGTCCTGACTTTC.